This T cell receptor beta chain was sequenced during a study of CD8 T cells in Susac syndrome. Random hexamers primed reverse transcription of about 0.5 to 1 ug RNA. Amplification of TCR beta CDR3 used immunoSEQ multiplex PCR across 54 Vbeta and 13 Jbeta. MiXCR, applied by TCRdb to the immunoSEQ multiplex PCR reads, yields one record per CDR3 protein. The data contain 250,000 to 300,000 distinct CDR3 sequences, 80% to 90% of them singletons. The study sequenced TCR beta in blood CD8+ and CD4+ T cells. The multiple sclerosis controls were treatment-naive patients, and their relapsing-remitting disease was stable or active. CD8+ and CD4+ T cells were negatively isolated; TEMRA cells were FACS-enriched. The TCR originated in a human donor with multiple sclerosis. Source material: CD8+ T cells from PBMCs.

The CDR3 DNA is TGTGCCAGCAGCACCGGACAGGGGGCAGGTGTGCAGTTCTTC. Its protein product is CASSTGQGAGVQFF. The rearrangement uses TRBV5-4 and TRBJ2-1; TRBD1 matches 11 bases. With V trimmed by 4 bases and J by 12 bases, 9 bases remained unmatched. The CDR3 totals 14 residues. CDR1 is SGHNT, CDR2 YYREEE, per germline (reference sequence).